Sequencing of this T cell receptor beta chain was carried out in a study of tumor and adjacent non-tumor tissue in lung cancer. Overall study: Each sample yielded 3.9 million or so productive TCRbeta reads on average. Study-wide results and limits: Compared with tumor, normal lung showed significantly lower TCR diversity. Normal lung showed higher cumulative top 100 clone frequency than tumor.

Turning to this clonotype: The antigen remains undetermined. A read error may produce the germline difference seen at one junction end.

The CDR3 contains 11 residues. This sample's RNA came from whole unsorted tissue. Chemotherapy-naive patients with new lung cancer underwent thoracic surgery in China, August–late 2014. TCRbeta libraries were built with three rounds of nested PCR, modified from ARM-PCR. TCRdb independently ran MiXCR on the multiplex PCR reads; one entry per CDR3 protein. This sample carries tens of thousands of distinct CDR3 sequences, around 70% of them seen once, and the ten largest clones take around an eighth. The source material was lung tumor tissue. The V and J genes are TRBV12-3 or TRBV12-4 and TRBJ1-1; possible D gene TRBD1, 5 bases. The TCR comes from a woman aged 70-85 years with non-small cell lung cancer. Written as DNA, the CDR3 is TGTACCAGCACTATGACAGACGAAGCTTTCTTT. Amino acid sequence: CTSTMTDEAFF.